This T cell receptor beta chain was profiled in a study of human T cells and chemical hapten exposure. As for the study in general: The study traced per-sample TCR yield variation mainly to small differences in pooled library volumes. The study's findings and limits: There was no change with DPC sensitization in TCRs above 1 in 1000 frequency.

Authors' methods: Samples ranged from 23,224 to 690,600 TCRs, with a median of around 100,000. TCRdb re-analysed the 5' RACE reads in MiXCR, keeping a single row per CDR3 protein. The V and J calls were not made by the authors but by TCRdb's processing. The sample consists of about 81,000 distinct CDR3 sequences, less than 9.5% of them appearing once. This CDR3 is 17 amino acids long. Trimming stripped 2 bases from V and 10 bases from J, with 21 bases between. Per the germline V gene, CDR1 is KGHSH and CDR2 is LQKENI. Whole blood, unfractionated, served as the material for total RNA extraction. As to this clonotype: Its cognate antigen is unknown.

The receptor comes from a male donor in good health. The V gene is TRBV18, the J gene TRBJ1-6; TRBD1 is a possible D gene (6 bases). CDR3 amino acids: CASSPLSITGSKSPLHF. The CDR3 DNA reads TGTGCCAGCTCACCATTGTCCATAACAGGGAGTAAATCACCCCTCCACTTT.